This T cell receptor (beta chain) was observed in a study of identical twins. Overall study results and limits: Insertions were fewer in abundant cord blood beta clonotypes, whereas memory repertoires showed none of this pattern. Conclusions were drawn cross-sectionally by statistical analysis, without following the same donors. Among beta out-of-frame sequences, excess sharing between twins appeared weaker.

TCRdb re-called the 5' RACE reads through MiXCR, storing one row per CDR3 protein. Among about 1.7 million distinct CDR3 sequences listed, less than 35% were seen once. For this clonotype: Its antigen is unknown.

There were only healthy Caucasians among the donors. What was sequenced was cord blood. The receptor was derived from a newborn girl in good health.

CDR3 bases: TGCAGTGCTAGGACTAGCGGGGGAGAGACCCAGTTCTTC. It translates to CSARTSGGETQFF. This chain links TRBV20-1 with TRBJ2-1, with 12 bases fitting TRBD2. This CDR3 spans 13 amino acids. Germline assignment: CDR1 DFQATT and CDR2 SNEGSKA (reference sequence). Trimming at V came to 3 bases and at J to 13 bases, leaving 7 bases not matched to a gene.